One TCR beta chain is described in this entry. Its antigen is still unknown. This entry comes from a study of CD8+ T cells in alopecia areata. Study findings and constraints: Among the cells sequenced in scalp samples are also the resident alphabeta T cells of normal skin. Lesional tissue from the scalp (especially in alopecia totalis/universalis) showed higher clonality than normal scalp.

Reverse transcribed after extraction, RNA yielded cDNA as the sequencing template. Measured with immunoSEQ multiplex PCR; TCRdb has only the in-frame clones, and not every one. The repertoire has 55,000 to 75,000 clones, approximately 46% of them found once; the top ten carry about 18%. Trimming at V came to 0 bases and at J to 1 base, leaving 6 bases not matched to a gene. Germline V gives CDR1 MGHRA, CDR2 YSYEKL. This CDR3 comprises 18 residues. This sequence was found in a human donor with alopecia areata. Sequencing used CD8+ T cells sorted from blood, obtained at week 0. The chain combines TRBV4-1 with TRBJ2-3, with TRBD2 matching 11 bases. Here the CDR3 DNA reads TGCGCCAGCAGCCAAGACCCTGTTAGCGGGGGGGGCACAGATACGCAGTATTTT. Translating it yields CASSQDPVSGGGTDTQYF.